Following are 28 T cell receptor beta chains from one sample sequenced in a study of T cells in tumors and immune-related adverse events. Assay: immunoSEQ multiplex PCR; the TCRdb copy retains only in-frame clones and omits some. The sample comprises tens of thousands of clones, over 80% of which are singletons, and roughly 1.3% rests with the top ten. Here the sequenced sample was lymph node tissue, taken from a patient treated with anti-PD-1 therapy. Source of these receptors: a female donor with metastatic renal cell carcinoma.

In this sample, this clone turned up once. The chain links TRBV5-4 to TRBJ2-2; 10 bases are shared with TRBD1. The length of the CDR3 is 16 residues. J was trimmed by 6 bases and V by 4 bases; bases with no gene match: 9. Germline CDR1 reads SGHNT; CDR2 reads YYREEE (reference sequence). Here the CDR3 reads CASSGGQGFVAGELFF. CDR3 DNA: TGTGCCAGCAGCGGGGGACAGGGGTTTGTGGCCGGGGAGCTGTTTTTT.

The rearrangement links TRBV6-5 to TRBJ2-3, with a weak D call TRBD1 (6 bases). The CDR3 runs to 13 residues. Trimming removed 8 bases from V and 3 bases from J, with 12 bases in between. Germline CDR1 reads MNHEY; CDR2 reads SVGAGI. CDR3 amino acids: CASSQGFTDTQYF. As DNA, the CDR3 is TGTGCCAGCTCACAGGGATTTACAGATACGCAGTATTTT.

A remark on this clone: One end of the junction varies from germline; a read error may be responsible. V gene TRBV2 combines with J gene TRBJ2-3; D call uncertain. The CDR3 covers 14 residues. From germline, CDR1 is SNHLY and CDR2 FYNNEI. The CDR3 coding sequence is TGTGCCAGCAGGGCCAGGTCCACAACAGATACACAGTATTTT. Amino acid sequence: CASRARSTTDTQYF. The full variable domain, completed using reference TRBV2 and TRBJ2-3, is EPEVTQTPSHQVTQMGQEVILRCVPISNHLYFYWYRQILGQKVEFLVSFYNNEISEKSEIFDDQFSVERPDGSNFTLKIRSTKLEDSAMYFCASRARSTTDTQYFGPGTRLTVL.

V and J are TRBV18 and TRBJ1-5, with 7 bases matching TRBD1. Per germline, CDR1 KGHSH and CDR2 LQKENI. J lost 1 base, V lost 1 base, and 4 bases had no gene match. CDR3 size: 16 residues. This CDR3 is CASSPRTGRSNQPQHF. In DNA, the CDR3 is TGTGCCAGCTCACCACGGACAGGTCGGAGCAATCAGCCCCAGCATTTT.

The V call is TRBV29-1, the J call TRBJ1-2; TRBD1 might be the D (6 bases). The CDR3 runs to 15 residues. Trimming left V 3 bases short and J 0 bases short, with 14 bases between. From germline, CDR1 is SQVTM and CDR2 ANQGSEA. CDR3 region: CSVDGYRETNYGYTF. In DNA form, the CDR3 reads TGCAGCGTTGATGGGTACAGGGAGACTAACTATGGCTACACCTTC.

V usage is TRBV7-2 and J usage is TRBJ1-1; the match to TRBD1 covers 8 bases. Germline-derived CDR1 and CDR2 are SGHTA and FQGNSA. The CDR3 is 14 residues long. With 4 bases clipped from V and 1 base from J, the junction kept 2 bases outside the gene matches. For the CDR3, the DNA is TGTGCCAGCAGCTGGGACAGGCGGAACACTGAAGCTTTCTTT. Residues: CASSWDRRNTEAFF.

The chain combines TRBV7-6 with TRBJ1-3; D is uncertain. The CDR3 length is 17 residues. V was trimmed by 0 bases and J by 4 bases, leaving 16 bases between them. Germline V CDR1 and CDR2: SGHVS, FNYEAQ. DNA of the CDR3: TGTGCCAGCAGCTTAGCTTTCAACGGTCTGGTGGGAAACACCATATATTTT. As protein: CASSLAFNGLVGNTIYF.

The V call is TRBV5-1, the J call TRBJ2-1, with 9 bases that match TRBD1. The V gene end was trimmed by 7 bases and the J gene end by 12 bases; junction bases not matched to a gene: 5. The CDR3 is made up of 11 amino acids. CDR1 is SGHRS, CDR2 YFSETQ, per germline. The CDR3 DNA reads TGCGCCAGCGAGGGACAGGGTGGGCAGTTCTTC. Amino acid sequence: CASEGQGGQFF.

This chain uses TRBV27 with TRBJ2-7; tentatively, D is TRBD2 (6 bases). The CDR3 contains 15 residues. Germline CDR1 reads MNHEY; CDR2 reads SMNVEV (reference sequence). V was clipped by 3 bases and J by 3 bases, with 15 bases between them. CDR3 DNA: TGTGCCAGCAGTTTTTCGGTCGGCGGGGACTACGAGCAGTACTTC. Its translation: CASSFSVGGDYEQYF.

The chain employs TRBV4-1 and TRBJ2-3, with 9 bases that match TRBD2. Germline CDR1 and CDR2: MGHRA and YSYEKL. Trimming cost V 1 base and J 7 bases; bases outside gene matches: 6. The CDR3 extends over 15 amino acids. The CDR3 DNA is TGCGCCAGCAGCCAAGCCTCGCGGGAGGGTTATACGCAGTATTTT. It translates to CASSQASREGYTQYF.

CDR3 DNA sequence: TGTGCCAGCAGCCCCCGGGACAGTAAAATTTACGAGCAGTACTTC. This sequence encodes CASSPRDSKIYEQYF. The chain combines TRBV7-8 with TRBJ2-7, with 7 bases identical to TRBD1. Germline values: CDR1 SGHVS, CDR2 FQNEAQ. The CDR3 is 15 amino acids. Trimming cost V 5 bases and J 4 bases; bases outside gene matches: 11. The full variable domain, its missing parts supplied by reference TRBV7-8 and TRBJ2-7, is GAGVSQSPRYKVAKRGQDVALRCDPISGHVSLFWYQQALGQGPEFLTYFQNEAQLDKSGLPSDRFFAERPEGSVSTLKIQRTQQEDSAVYLCASSPRDSKIYEQYFGPGTRLTVT.

CDR3 sequence: CASSLAPGTDTQYF. For the CDR3, the DNA is TGTGCCAGCAGCTTAGCCCCAGGAACAGATACGCAGTATTTT. This chain uses TRBV11-3 with TRBJ2-3; no clear D. The CDR3 extends over 14 amino acids. Germline CDR1 and CDR2: SGHNT and YENEEA. V lost 1 base, J lost 3 bases, and 8 bases lay in between.

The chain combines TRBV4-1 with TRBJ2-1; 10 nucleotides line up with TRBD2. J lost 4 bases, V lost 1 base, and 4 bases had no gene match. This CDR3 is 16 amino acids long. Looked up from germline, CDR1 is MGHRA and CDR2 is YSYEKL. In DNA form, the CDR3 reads TGCGCCAGCAGCCAAGGGACTAGCGGTTCTTACAATGAGCAGTTCTTC. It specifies CASSQGTSGSYNEQFF.

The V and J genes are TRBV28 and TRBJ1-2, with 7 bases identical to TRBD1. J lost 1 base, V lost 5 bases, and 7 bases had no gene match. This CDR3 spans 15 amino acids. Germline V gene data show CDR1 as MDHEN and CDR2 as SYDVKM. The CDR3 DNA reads TGTGCCAGCAGTCAGACAGGGAGCAATAACTATGGCTACACCTTC. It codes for CASSQTGSNNYGYTF.

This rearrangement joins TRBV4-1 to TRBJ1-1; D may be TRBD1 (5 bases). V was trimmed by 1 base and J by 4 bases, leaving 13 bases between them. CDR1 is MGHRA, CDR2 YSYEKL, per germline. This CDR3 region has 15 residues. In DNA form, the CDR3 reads TGCGCCAGCAGCCAAGCCAGAATGGGGCGCACTGAAGCTTTCTTT. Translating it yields CASSQARMGRTEAFF.

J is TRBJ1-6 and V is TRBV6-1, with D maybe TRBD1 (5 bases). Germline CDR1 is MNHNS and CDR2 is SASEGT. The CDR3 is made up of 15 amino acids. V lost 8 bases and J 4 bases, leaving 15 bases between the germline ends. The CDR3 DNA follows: TGTGCCAGCGGGGCCTTCGGGGATTATAATTCACCCCTCCACTTT. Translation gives CASGAFGDYNSPLHF.

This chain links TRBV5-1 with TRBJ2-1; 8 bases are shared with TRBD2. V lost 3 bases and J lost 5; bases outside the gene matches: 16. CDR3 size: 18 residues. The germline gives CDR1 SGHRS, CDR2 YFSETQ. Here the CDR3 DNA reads TGCGCCAGCAGCTCCCCGAGACAGACAGCGGGAGAAAACAATGAGCAGTTCTTC. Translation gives CASSSPRQTAGENNEQFF.

Written as DNA, the CDR3 is TGTGCCAGTAGTATTCGCGGCACCGGGGAGCTGTTTTTT. This sequence encodes CASSIRGTGELFF. V usage is TRBV19 and J usage is TRBJ2-2; no firm D call. With 3 bases removed from V and 4 bases from J, the gap between germline ends came to 6 bases. The CDR3 length is 13 residues. Germline CDR1 and CDR2: LNHDA and SQIVND (reference sequence).

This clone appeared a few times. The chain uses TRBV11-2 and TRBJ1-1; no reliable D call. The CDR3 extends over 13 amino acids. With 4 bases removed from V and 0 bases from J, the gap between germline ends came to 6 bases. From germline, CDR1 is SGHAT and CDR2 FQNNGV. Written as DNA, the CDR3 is TGTGCCAGCAGCTCGACGGTGAACACTGAAGCTTTCTTT. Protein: CASSSTVNTEAFF.

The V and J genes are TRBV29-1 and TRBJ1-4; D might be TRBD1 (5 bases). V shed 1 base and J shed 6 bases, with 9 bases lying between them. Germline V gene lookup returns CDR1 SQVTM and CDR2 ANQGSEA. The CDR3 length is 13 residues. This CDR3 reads CSVEGGADEKLFF. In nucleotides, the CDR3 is TGCAGCGTTGAAGGGGGCGCGGATGAAAAACTGTTTTTT.

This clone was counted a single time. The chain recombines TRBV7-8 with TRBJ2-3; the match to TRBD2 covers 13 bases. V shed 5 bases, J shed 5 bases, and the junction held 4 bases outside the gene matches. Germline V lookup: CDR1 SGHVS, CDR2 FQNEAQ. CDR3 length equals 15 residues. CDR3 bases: TGTGCCAGCAGCGGGACTAGCGGGGAATTAGATACGCAGTATTTT. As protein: CASSGTSGELDTQYF.

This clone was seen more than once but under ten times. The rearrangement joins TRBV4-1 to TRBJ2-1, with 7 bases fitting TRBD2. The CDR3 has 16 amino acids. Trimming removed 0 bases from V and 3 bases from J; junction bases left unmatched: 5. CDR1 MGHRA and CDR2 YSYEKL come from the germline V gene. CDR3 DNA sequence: TGCGCCAGCAGCCAAGAAAGACTAGCCCTCTACAATGAGCAGTTCTTC. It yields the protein CASSQERLALYNEQFF.

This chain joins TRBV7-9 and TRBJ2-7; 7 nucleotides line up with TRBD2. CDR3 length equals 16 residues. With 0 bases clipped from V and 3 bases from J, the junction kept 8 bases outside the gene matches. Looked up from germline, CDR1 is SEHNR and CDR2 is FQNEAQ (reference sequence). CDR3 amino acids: CASSLAQSGGHYEQYF. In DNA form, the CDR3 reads TGTGCCAGCAGCTTAGCCCAGTCGGGGGGTCACTACGAGCAGTACTTC.

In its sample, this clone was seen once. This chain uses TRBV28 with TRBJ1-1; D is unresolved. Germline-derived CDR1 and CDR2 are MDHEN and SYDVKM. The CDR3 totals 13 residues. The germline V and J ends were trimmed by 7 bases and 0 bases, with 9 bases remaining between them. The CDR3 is CASKFQMNTEAFF. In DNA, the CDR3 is TGTGCCAGCAAATTTCAAATGAACACTGAAGCTTTCTTT.

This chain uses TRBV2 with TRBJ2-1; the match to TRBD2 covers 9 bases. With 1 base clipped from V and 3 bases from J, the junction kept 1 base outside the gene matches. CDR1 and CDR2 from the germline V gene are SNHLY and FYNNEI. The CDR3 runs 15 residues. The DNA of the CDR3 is TGTGCCAGCAGTGAAGAGACTAGCGGCTACAATGAGCAGTTCTTC. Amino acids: CASSEETSGYNEQFF. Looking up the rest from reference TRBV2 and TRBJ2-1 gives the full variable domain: EPEVTQTPSHQVTQMGQEVILRCVPISNHLYFYWYRQILGQKVEFLVSFYNNEISEKSEIFDDQFSVERPDGSNFTLKIRSTKLEDSAMYFCASSEETSGYNEQFFGPGTRLTVL.

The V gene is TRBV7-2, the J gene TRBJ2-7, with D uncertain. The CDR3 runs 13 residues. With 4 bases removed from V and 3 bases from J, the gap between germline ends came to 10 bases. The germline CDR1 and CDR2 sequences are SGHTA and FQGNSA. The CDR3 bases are TGTGCCAGCAGCTCCACGATTGGCTACGAGCAGTACTTC. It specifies CASSSTIGYEQYF.

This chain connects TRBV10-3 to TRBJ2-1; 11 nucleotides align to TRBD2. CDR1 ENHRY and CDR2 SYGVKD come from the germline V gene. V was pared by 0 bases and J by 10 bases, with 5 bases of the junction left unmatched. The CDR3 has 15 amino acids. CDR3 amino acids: CAISESGTSGVEQFF. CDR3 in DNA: TGTGCCATCAGTGAGTCCGGGACTAGCGGAGTCGAGCAGTTCTTC.

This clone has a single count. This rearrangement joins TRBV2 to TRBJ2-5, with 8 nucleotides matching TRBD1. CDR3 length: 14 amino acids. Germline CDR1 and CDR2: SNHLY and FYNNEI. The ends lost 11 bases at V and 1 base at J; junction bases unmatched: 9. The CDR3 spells CAGAQGGIQETQYF. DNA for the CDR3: TGTGCCGGGGCACAGGGGGGAATCCAAGAGACCCAGTACTTC.